These T cell receptor beta chains were read from a single sample in a study of shared clonotypes between healthy human individuals. Produced via immunoSEQ multiplex PCR; TCRdb's table is partial and in-frame only. The table has about 600,000 clones, around 77% seen once. The sequencing sample was made of PBMCs. The receptors here all came from a woman between 40 and 55 years old in good health. Some clones in this sample may be carry-over from other donors' samples. Each CDR3 is given with its conserved first and last residue. Size is stated for part of the rows, as once, few or many counts, or as a class when the clone is expanded.

CDR3 protein: CAWSPQGGETEAFF
J gene: TRBJ1-1
clone size: .
V gene: TRBV30

CDR3 protein: CASSQTGDTNIQYF
J gene: TRBJ2-4
clone size: .
V gene: TRBV4-2

CDR3 protein: CASSDIRTTYNEQFF
J gene: TRBJ2-1
clone size: .
V gene: TRBV2

CDR3 protein: CASFMTGTARTYEQYF
J gene: TRBJ2-7
clone size: .
V gene: TRBV23-1

CDR3 protein: CASSTHLAGAYNEQFF
J gene: TRBJ2-1
clone size: .
V gene: TRBV6-6

CDR3 protein: CASSITGTGNQPQHF
J gene: TRBJ1-5
clone size: few
V gene: TRBV6-1

CDR3 protein: CASSKARTSFSAGELFF
J gene: TRBJ2-2
clone size: .
V gene: TRBV21-1

CDR3 protein: CAISGQPYGYTF
J gene: TRBJ1-2
clone size: .
V gene: TRBV10-3

CDR3 protein: CASSPKPVATNEKLFF
J gene: TRBJ1-4
clone size: .
V gene: TRBV5-4

CDR3 protein: CASSSAGSGNTIYF
J gene: TRBJ1-3
clone size: once
V gene: TRBV28

CDR3 protein: CASSHTRTSLYEQYF
J gene: TRBJ2-7
clone size: .
V gene: TRBV7-8

CDR3 protein: CASSPGLAAINTGELFF
J gene: TRBJ2-2
clone size: few
V gene: TRBV5-1

CDR3 protein: CASSLLPLGEQFF
J gene: TRBJ2-1
clone size: .
V gene: TRBV7-9

CDR3 protein: CAWSVRGTYEQYF
J gene: TRBJ2-7
clone size: .
V gene: TRBV30

CDR3 protein: CASSRSSPGGEQYF
J gene: TRBJ2-7
clone size: .
V gene: TRBV27

CDR3 protein: CASSPGGWNEQFF
J gene: TRBJ2-1
clone size: .
V gene: TRBV7-6

CDR3 protein: CAWSVEGNQPQHF
J gene: TRBJ1-5
clone size: .
V gene: TRBV30

CDR3 protein: CASSPIGGTGELFF
J gene: TRBJ2-2
clone size: .
V gene: TRBV11-1